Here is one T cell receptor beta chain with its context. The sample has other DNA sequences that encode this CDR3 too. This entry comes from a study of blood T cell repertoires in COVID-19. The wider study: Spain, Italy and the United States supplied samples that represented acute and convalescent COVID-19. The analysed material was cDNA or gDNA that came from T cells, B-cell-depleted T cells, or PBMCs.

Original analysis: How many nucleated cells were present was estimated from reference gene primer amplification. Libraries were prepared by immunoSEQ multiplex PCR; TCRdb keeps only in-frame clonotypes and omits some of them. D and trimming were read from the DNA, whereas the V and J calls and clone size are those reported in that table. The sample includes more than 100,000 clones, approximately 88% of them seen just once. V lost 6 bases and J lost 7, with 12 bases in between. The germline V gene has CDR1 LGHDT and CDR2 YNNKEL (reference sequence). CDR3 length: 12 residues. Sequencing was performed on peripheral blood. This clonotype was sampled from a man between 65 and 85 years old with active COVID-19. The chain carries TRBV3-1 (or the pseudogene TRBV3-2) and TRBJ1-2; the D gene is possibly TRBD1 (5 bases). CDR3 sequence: CASSSGGIGYTF. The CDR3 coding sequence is TGTGCCAGCAGTTCCGGGGGAATTGGCTACACCTTC.